This TCR beta chain was sequenced for a study of regulatory T cells in long-lasting Graves disease. Described time point: newly diagnosed GD, antithyroid drugs for less than 3 months. Scientists built the TCR library using RNA that was extracted from PBMCs. The germline V and J ends were trimmed by 2 bases and 3 bases, with 8 bases remaining between them. CDR3 length equals 13 residues. Germline V gives CDR1 GTSNPN, CDR2 SVGIG (reference sequence). TCR beta libraries were built with iRepertoire HTBI primers and Arm-PCR of CDR3 regions. TCRdb re-called the multiplex PCR reads with MiXCR, one entry per CDR3 protein. In the table there are roughly 440,000 distinct CDR3 sequences, over 15% of which are singletons. The study's findings and limits: Thyroid tissue was not studied; only peripheral blood was.

Concerning this clonotype: Its specificity is not known.

The same data also contributed to another study, on T cells in Graves' hyperthyroidism and ophthalmopathy.

The V and J genes are TRBV30 and TRBJ1-5; a possible D gene is TRBD1 (5 bases). The sample here was peripheral blood mononuclear cells (PBMCs), taken at new diagnosis, from a patient treated with antithyroid drugs. This TCR was sampled from a woman aged 18 to 35 with Graves disease. The CDR3 loop reads CAWSRTNNQPQHF. The CDR3 DNA is TGTGCCTGGAGTCGGACAAACAATCAGCCCCAGCATTTT. Supplemented by reference TRBV30 and TRBJ1-5, the full variable domain reads SQTIHQWPATLVQPVGSPLSLECTVEGTSNPNLYWYRQAAGRGLQLLFYSVGIGQISSEVPQNLSASRPQDRQFILSSKKLLLSDSGFYLCAWSRTNNQPQHFGDGTRLSIL.